The 10 T cell receptor beta chains reported below all come from one sample, sequenced in a study of shared clonotypes between healthy human individuals (dated by TCRdb to about 2020). Receptors were amplified or captured by the immunoSEQ multiplex PCR assay. The table comes from immuneACCESS by way of TCRdb, which keeps in-frame sequences with V and J called. Part of the clones is missing from these tables; in studies checked, under half for an unresolved V gene and the rest for unknown reasons. The sample includes 1.5 million to 1.9 million clones, with 95% to 99% observed a single time. About 0.42% of the sample comes from the top ten. Specimen: naive CD4+ T cells sorted from blood. This specimen's cell subset or site label, interpreted: CD45RA+ positively selected. The origin of the receptors is a man aged 25 to 45 in good health.

The rearrangement joins TRBV4-1 to TRBJ2-3; 12 nucleotides agree with TRBD2. Trimming cost V 2 bases and J 3 bases; bases outside gene matches: 9. From germline, CDR1 is MGHRA and CDR2 YSYEKL. The CDR3 sequence is 18 residues long. This CDR3 reads CASSQRLAGELGTDTQYF. The CDR3 nucleotides read TGCGCCAGCAGCCAACGACTAGCGGGAGAGTTAGGGACAGATACGCAGTATTTT.

This sequence joins TRBV7-8 and TRBJ2-3, with D possibly TRBD2 on 6 matching bases. Germline CDR1 and CDR2: SGHVS and FQNEAQ. This CDR3 is 16 amino acids long. V shed 2 bases and J shed 1 base, with 13 bases lying between them. CDR3 in amino acids: CASSLLRLVRTDTQYF. CDR3 in DNA: TGTGCCAGCAGCTTATTGAGACTAGTTCGCACAGATACGCAGTATTTT.

The chain uses TRBV2 and TRBJ2-5; D possibly uses TRBD1 or TRBD2 (5 bases each). Germline CDR1 and CDR2: SNHLY and FYNNEI. The CDR3 extends over 14 amino acids. V gave up 1 base and J gave up 4 bases, with 10 bases separating them. The DNA of the CDR3 is TGTGCCAGCAGTGAAGTGTCGGGGCGAGAGACCCAGTACTTC. Protein product: CASSEVSGRETQYF.

DNA for the CDR3: TGTGCCATCAGTGAGTATAAGGAAGGAGTCGATGAGCAGTTCTTC. It codes for CAISEYKEGVDEQFF. The chain combines TRBV10-3 with TRBJ2-1; D is uncertain. With 1 base removed from V and 8 bases from J, the gap between germline ends came to 15 bases. This CDR3 spans 15 amino acids. Germline loops: CDR1 ENHRY, CDR2 SYGVKD.

The gene calls are TRBV5-1 and TRBJ2-1; tentatively, D is TRBD2 (6 bases). The CDR3 contains 16 residues. From germline, CDR1 is SGHRS and CDR2 YFSETQ. V lost 5 bases, J lost 5 bases, and 20 bases lay in between. The CDR3 sequence is CASRSSWRRGNNEQFF. The CDR3 coding sequence is TGCGCCAGCAGGTCCTCGTGGAGGCGGGGAAACAATGAGCAGTTCTTC.

This clone was detected once. V gene TRBV2 combines with J gene TRBJ1-5; D remains unclear. The CDR3 sequence is 13 residues long. The V end was cut by 6 bases, the J end by 3 bases, with 9 bases between. Germline V gives CDR1 SNHLY, CDR2 FYNNEI. The CDR3 DNA sequence: TGTGCCAGCAGAGGACGAGTCAATCAGCCCCAGCATTTT. This sequence encodes CASRGRVNQPQHF.

The chain is built from TRBV9 and TRBJ2-1; tentative D call: TRBD1 (5 bases). Trimming took off 3 bases at V and 8 bases at J, with 18 bases between the two ends. The CDR3 has 15 residues. Germline V gene data show CDR1 as SGDLS and CDR2 as YYNGEE. The CDR3 coding sequence is TGTGCCAGCAGCGCCACGGGCAGGGTTACCGATGAGCAGTTCTTC. Translating gives CASSATGRVTDEQFF.

Details on this clone: This specimen includes other DNA sequences encoding the same CDR3. The J gene is TRBJ2-7, the V gene TRBV28, with a weak D call TRBD2 (6 bases). The CDR3 is made up of 12 amino acids. Germline values: CDR1 MDHEN, CDR2 SYDVKM. V lost 8 bases and J lost 0, with 8 bases in between. The CDR3 protein is CASGTGSYEQYF. CDR3 DNA: TGTGCCAGCGGGACTGGCTCCTACGAGCAGTACTTC.

The genes are TRBV7-9 and TRBJ2-5; 8 bases map to TRBD1. Germline-derived CDR1 and CDR2 are SEHNR and FQNEAQ (reference sequence). The CDR3 contains 14 residues. Losses at the gene ends were 5 bases for V and 9 bases for J; bases not matched to a gene: 11. CDR3 loop: CASSQRTGIWAQYF. CDR3 in DNA: TGTGCCAGCAGCCAACGGACAGGGATCTGGGCCCAGTACTTC.

CDR3 coding DNA: TGTGCCAGCAGTTTATTGGCGGGACCTCGCACAGATACGCAGTATTTT. This translates into CASSLLAGPRTDTQYF. The V gene is TRBV28, the J gene TRBJ2-3, with a weak D call TRBD2 (6 bases). V was cut by 1 base and J by 1 base, with 12 bases left in between. This CDR3 has 16 residues. Germline V CDR1 and CDR2: MDHEN, SYDVKM.